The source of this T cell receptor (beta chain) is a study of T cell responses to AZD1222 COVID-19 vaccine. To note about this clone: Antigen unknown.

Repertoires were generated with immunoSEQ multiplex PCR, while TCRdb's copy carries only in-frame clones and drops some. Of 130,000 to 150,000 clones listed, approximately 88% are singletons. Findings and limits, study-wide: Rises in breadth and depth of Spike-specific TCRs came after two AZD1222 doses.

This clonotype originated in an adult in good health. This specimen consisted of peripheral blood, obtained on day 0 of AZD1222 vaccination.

The chain's CDR3 is CASSRTGQLNTEAFF. For the CDR3, the DNA is TGTGCCAGCAGCCGGACGGGACAGCTGAACACTGAAGCTTTCTTT. The chain couples TRBV9 to TRBJ1-1, with 7 bases aligning to TRBD1. The germline V gene has CDR1 SGDLS and CDR2 YYNGEE. The J segment lost 0 bases and the V segment lost 4 bases, leaving 6 bases of the junction unmatched. The CDR3 has 15 amino acids. Supplemented by reference TRBV9 and TRBJ1-1, the full variable domain reads DSGVTQTPKHLITATGQRVTLRCSPRSGDLSVYWYQQSLDQGLQFLIQYYNGEERAKGNILERFSAQQFPDLHSELNLSSLELGDSALYFCASSRTGQLNTEAFFGQGTRLTVV.